This TCR beta chain originates from a study of T cell repertoires in cytomegalovirus infection. TCRdb re-called the reads through MiXCR, storing one row per CDR3 protein. The sample shows 400,000 or so distinct CDR3 sequences, approximately 30% of them seen only once. This clonotype was counted many times. The germline V gene encodes CDR1 SGHTA and CDR2 FQGNSA. Trimming cost V 5 bases and J 8 bases; bases outside gene matches: 8. The CDR3 extends over 15 amino acids. Material: PBMCs. The V and J genes are TRBV7-2 and TRBJ1-6, with 8 bases matching TRBD1. The clonotype originates from a human donor in good health (CMV status not recorded). Some clones in this sample may be carry-over from other donors' samples. The CDR3 reads CASSAGQGRDSPLHF. The CDR3 coding sequence is TGTGCCAGCAGCGCCGGACAGGGCAGGGATTCACCCCTCCACTTT.